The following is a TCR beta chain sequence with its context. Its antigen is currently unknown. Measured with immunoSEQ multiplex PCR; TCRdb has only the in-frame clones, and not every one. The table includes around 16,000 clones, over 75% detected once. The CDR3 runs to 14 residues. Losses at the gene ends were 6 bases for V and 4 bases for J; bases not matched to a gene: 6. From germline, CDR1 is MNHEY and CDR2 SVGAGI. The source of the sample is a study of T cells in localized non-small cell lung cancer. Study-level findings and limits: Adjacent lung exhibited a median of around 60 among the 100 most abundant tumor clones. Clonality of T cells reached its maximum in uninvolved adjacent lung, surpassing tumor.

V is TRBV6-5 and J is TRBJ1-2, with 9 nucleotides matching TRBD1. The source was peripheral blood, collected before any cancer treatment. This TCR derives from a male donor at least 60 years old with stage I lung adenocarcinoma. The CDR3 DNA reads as TGTGCCAGCAGCCGTGGACAGGGGCTCTATGGCTACACCTTC. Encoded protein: CASSRGQGLYGYTF.